The sequence of this T cell receptor (beta chain) was determined in a study of shared clonotypes between healthy human individuals. General study results and limits: Naive CD4 clonotypes were shared across several donors at 4.5% to 6%. Sharing of clonotypes among donors was expected to vary with sequencing depth.

The CDR3 totals 15 residues. Germline V CDR1 and CDR2: SGHRS, YFSETQ. Trimming pared 0 bases from V and 4 bases from J, leaving 13 bases between. Here immunoSEQ multiplex PCR was the method, and the copy in TCRdb shows in-frame clones only, minus some. The table lists 2 million to 2.5 million clones, almost 96% of them singletons. Concerning this clone itself: Its antigen is not known. The sample carries other DNA sequences with the same CDR3.

Sequencing was performed on naive CD4+ T cells sorted from blood. Documented subset: CD45RA+ positively selected. The chain is built from TRBV5-1 and TRBJ1-1, with D hard to call. This receptor was taken from a man in his late teens or twenties in good health. The CDR3 spells CASSLDPGGGTEAFF. The DNA for the CDR3 is TGCGCCAGCAGCTTGGATCCGGGAGGAGGCACTGAAGCTTTCTTT.